The next 17 T cell receptor beta chains were all read from a single sample in a study of cytomegalovirus exposure and HLA in healthy donors (dated by TCRdb to between 2016 and 2019). The library was produced with the immunoSEQ multiplex PCR assay. For the multiplex PCR, a mixture combining 60 forward primers for TCR Vbeta segments and 13 reverse primers for TCR Jbeta segments was used. The table was pulled from immuneACCESS by TCRdb, which kept in-frame rearrangements only. Such tables lose some clones; where checked, under half of the loss comes from unresolved V genes, and the rest has no known cause. Recorded for this sample are some 130,000 clones; 50% to 75% of them occurred a single time. The ten largest clones add up to around 2.5% of the sample. Material for sequencing was PBMCs. The receptors here all came from a woman between 40 and 55 years old in good health and CMV-seronegative.

The chain is built from TRBV7-6 and TRBJ1-5; TRBD1 matches 7 bases. The CDR3 is made up of 15 amino acids. Per the germline V gene, CDR1 is SGHVS and CDR2 is FNYEAQ. The J segment lost 1 base and the V segment lost 5 bases, leaving 5 bases of the junction unmatched. Written as DNA, the CDR3 is TGTGCCAGCAGCCTCACAGGGGCGAGCAATCAGCCCCAGCATTTT. Protein product: CASSLTGASNQPQHF. Using reference TRBV7-6 and TRBJ1-5 for the parts outside the CDR3, the full variable domain is GAGVSQSPRYKVTKRGQDVALRCDPISGHVSLYWYRQALGQGPEFLTYFNYEAQQDKSGLPNDRFSAERPEGSISTLTIQRTEQRDSAMYRCASSLTGASNQPQHFGDGTRLSIL.

This clone was observed a handful of times. CDR3 region: CASSIDRGDYGYTF. The CDR3 DNA sequence: TGTGCCAGTAGTATCGACAGGGGAGACTATGGCTACACCTTC. J is TRBJ1-2 and V is TRBV19, with TRBD1 matching over 8 bases. In germline, CDR1 is LNHDA, CDR2 SQIVND (reference sequence). The trim removed 3 bases at V and 3 bases at J, leaving 3 bases unmatched. The CDR3 length is 14 residues.

This clone was recorded only once. The chain is built from TRBV5-1 and TRBJ1-2; D gene ambiguous. With 4 bases removed from V and 8 bases from J, the gap between germline ends came to 15 bases. This CDR3 spans 13 amino acids. Germline V gene sequence: CDR1 SGHRS, CDR2 YFSETQ. CDR3 loop: CASSPSGSVGYTF. CDR3 nucleotide sequence: TGCGCCAGCAGCCCGTCGGGGTCGGTGGGCTACACCTTC.

This clone turned up a few times. The chain carries TRBV5-6 and TRBJ1-1; the D is unclear. V lost 0 bases and J lost 0, with 6 bases in between. The CDR3 length is 14 residues. Germline values: CDR1 SGHDT, CDR2 YYEEEE. CDR3 sequence reads: CASSLGRVNTEAFF. The CDR3 DNA reads TGTGCCAGCAGCTTGGGTCGGGTGAACACTGAAGCTTTCTTT. The variable domain in full, completed from reference TRBV5-6 and TRBJ1-1, reads DAGVTQSPTHLIKTRGQQVTLRCSPKSGHDTVSWYQQALGQGPQFIFQYYEEEERQRGNFPDRFSGHQFPNYSSELNVNALLLGDSALYLCASSLGRVNTEAFFGQGTRLTVV.

This chain joins TRBV6-4 and TRBJ1-2; TRBD1 matches at 8 bases. The CDR3 spans 15 residues. Germline V gene lookup returns CDR1 MRHNA and CDR2 SNTAGT. V lost 5 bases, J lost 5 bases, and 10 bases stayed unmatched. The DNA for the CDR3 is TGTGCCAGCAGTCAGAGTGGGACAGGAACTTATGGCTACACCTTC. It encodes CASSQSGTGTYGYTF.

This clone was recorded once. This chain uses TRBV28 with TRBJ1-6; 7 positions match TRBD1. The V segment lost 4 bases and the J segment 7 bases; nucleotides outside the gene matches: 13. The germline gives CDR1 MDHEN, CDR2 SYDVKM. The CDR3 has 17 amino acids. CDR3 loop: CASSSQGERGVNSPLHF. The CDR3 DNA reads TGTGCCAGCAGTTCCCAGGGGGAGCGGGGGGTGAATTCACCCCTCCACTTT.

The chain employs TRBV6-1 and TRBJ1-1; a possible D gene is TRBD1 (6 bases). CDR1 and CDR2 from the germline V gene are MNHNS and SASEGT. Trimming removed 8 bases from V and 2 bases from J, with 12 bases in between. This CDR3 contains 13 residues. DNA of the CDR3: TGTGCCAGCCTCCAGGGGTATAACACTGAAGCTTTCTTT. Amino acids: CASLQGYNTEAFF.

J is TRBJ1-2 and V is TRBV30; 7 positions match TRBD1. V was pared by 4 bases and J by 3 bases, with 8 bases of the junction left unmatched. The germline CDR1 and CDR2 sequences are GTSNPN and SVGIG (reference sequence). CDR3 length equals 14 residues. The CDR3 DNA reads TGTGCCTGGACCCGAGGACAGGCTTACTATGGCTACACCTTC. It encodes CAWTRGQAYYGYTF.

The chain recombines TRBV6-6 with TRBJ1-4; tentative D call: TRBD1 (5 bases). The CDR3 consists of 15 residues. V dropped 3 bases and J dropped 4 bases, with 12 bases sitting between them. Looked up from germline, CDR1 is MNHNY and CDR2 is SVGAGI (reference sequence). The CDR3 DNA reads as TGTGCCAGCAGTTATTTGCAGGGAAATAATGAAAAACTGTTTTTT. Its translation is CASSYLQGNNEKLFF.

This chain connects TRBV2 to TRBJ1-3; possibly TRBD1 for D (5 bases). The germline gives CDR1 SNHLY, CDR2 FYNNEI. V was trimmed by 10 bases and J by 0 bases, leaving 10 bases between them. This CDR3 is built from 13 residues. The CDR3, as DNA: TGTGCCATCAGACAGCCCTCTGGAAACACCATATATTTT. Amino acid sequence: CAIRQPSGNTIYF.

This chain links TRBV19 with TRBJ1-2; D perhaps matches TRBD1 (5 bases). V lost 9 bases and J lost 2, with 22 bases in between. Germline V CDR1 and CDR2: LNHDA, SQIVND (reference sequence). The CDR3 totals 16 residues. CDR3 nucleotides: TGTGCCAGCCGAAGGGCCAGGGTAACGAAGAACTATGGCTACACCTTC. Translated: CASRRARVTKNYGYTF.

The rearrangement uses TRBV30 and TRBJ2-3; 9 bases are shared with TRBD2. Germline CDR1 reads GTSNPN; CDR2 reads SVGIG (reference sequence). The CDR3 runs 13 residues. V lost 7 bases and J lost 1; bases outside the gene matches: 3. The CDR3 region is CAYVAGGTDTQYF. The DNA for the CDR3 is TGTGCCTACGTAGCGGGGGGCACAGATACGCAGTATTTT.

A note on this clone: Other DNA sequences in the same sample also yield this CDR3. This sequence joins TRBV14 and TRBJ1-5; D uncertain. CDR3 length: 13 amino acids. Germline V CDR1 and CDR2: SGHDN, FVKESK. V was cut by 0 bases and J by 13 bases, with 13 bases left in between. CDR3 region: CASSQDQRGPQHF. In DNA form, the CDR3 reads TGTGCCAGCAGCCAAGATCAAAGAGGGCCACAGCATTTT.

The chain links TRBV13 to TRBJ1-2; 10 bases match TRBD1. The J segment lost 2 bases and the V segment lost 2 bases, leaving 5 bases of the junction unmatched. Germline loops: CDR1 PRHDT, CDR2 FYEKMQ (reference sequence). The CDR3 sequence is 16 residues long. CDR3 coding DNA: TGTGCCAGCAGCTTAATTTGGGACAGGGGCAACTATGGCTACACCTTC. It encodes CASSLIWDRGNYGYTF.

This clone has only a few counts. V and J are TRBV5-1 and TRBJ1-1; D might be TRBD1 (5 bases). The CDR3 runs to 15 residues. The V and J ends lost 4 bases and 0 bases respectively, with 13 bases between them. Germline V CDR1 and CDR2: SGHRS, YFSETQ. CDR3 loop: CASSRATVVNTEAFF. CDR3 DNA sequence: TGCGCCAGCAGCCGGGCGACAGTAGTGAACACTGAAGCTTTCTTT.

This chain links TRBV5-4 with TRBJ1-3; 10 bases map to TRBD1. V trimming: 4 bases; J trimming: 2 bases; junction bases outside the gene matches: 3. CDR1 SGHNT and CDR2 YYREEE come from the germline V gene (reference sequence). CDR3 length: 15 residues. The CDR3 loop is CASSVGQGPGNTIYF. In DNA form, the CDR3 reads TGTGCCAGCAGCGTGGGACAGGGGCCTGGAAACACCATATATTTT.

The J gene is TRBJ1-1, the V gene TRBV6-5; tentatively, D is TRBD1 (5 bases). Germline V gene sequence: CDR1 MNHEY, CDR2 SVGAGI. The CDR3 has 15 amino acids. Trimming stripped 5 bases from V and 0 bases from J, with 13 bases between. CDR3 DNA sequence: TGTGCCAGCAGTACGACGACAGCCATGAACACTGAAGCTTTCTTT. It yields the protein CASSTTTAMNTEAFF.